One sample yielded the 28 T cell receptor beta chains listed below, sequenced in a study of T cell repertoires in cytomegalovirus infection. TCRdb processed the reads anew with MiXCR; each CDR3 protein has one entry. The sample consists of about 740,000 distinct CDR3 sequences, under 40% of them appearing once. Source material: PBMCs. The receptor source for this set is a human donor in good health (CMV status not recorded). Some clones in this sample may be carry-over from other donors' samples.

Comments on this clonotype: At one boundary the junction diverges from the germline segment, which might be a read error. This chain connects TRBV13 to TRBJ2-7; 7 bases line up with TRBD1. In germline, CDR1 is PRHDT, CDR2 FYEKMQ (reference sequence). This CDR3 region has 14 residues. The CDR3 DNA reads as TGTGCCAGCAGCTTAGGTCGACAGGGTTACGCGCAGTACTTC. Translating it yields CASSLGRQGYAQYF.

This clonotype was recorded a few times. The chain is built from TRBV27 and TRBJ2-1, with unresolved D. V was shortened by 5 bases and J by 11 bases, with 13 bases between the two germline ends. Germline assignment: CDR1 MNHEY and CDR2 SMNVEV (reference sequence). CDR3 length: 12 residues. The CDR3 region is CASSPPSTQQFF. Here the CDR3 DNA reads TGTGCCAGCAGTCCCCCTTCGACGCAGCAGTTCTTC.

The V gene is TRBV29-1, the J gene TRBJ1-2, with D unclear. V lost 1 base and J lost 6, with 6 bases in between. The CDR3 extends over 11 amino acids. The germline CDR1 and CDR2 sequences are SQVTM and ANQGSEA. The CDR3 nucleotides read TGCAGCGTTGAAGGAATTCATGGCTACACCTTC. This codes for CSVEGIHGYTF.

This clonotype occurred a few times. The rearrangement links TRBV28 to TRBJ2-7; D tentatively fits TRBD1 or TRBD2 (5 bases each). V was cut by 1 base and J by 3 bases, with 13 bases left in between. The CDR3 has 15 residues. Germline V gives CDR1 MDHEN, CDR2 SYDVKM. The CDR3 DNA reads as TGTGCCAGCAGTTTATTGGGCAGGGAGCTCTACGAGCAGTACTTC. This encodes CASSLLGRELYEQYF.

Remarks on this clonotype: This may be a read error: a much more frequent sequence differs by one nucleotide. CDR3: CASSPGTGNYNEQFF. CDR3 in DNA: TGTGCCAGCAGCCCCGGGACAGGGAATTACAATGAGCAGTTCTTC. The chain joins TRBV11-2 to TRBJ2-1, with TRBD1 matching 9 bases. The CDR3 extends over 15 amino acids. From germline, CDR1 is SGHAT and CDR2 FQNNGV. With V trimmed by 5 bases and J by 4 bases, 6 bases remained unmatched.

In its sample, this clonotype was seen a few times. The V and J genes are TRBV28 and TRBJ2-3; 8 bases are shared with TRBD1. The V and J ends lost 3 bases and 4 bases, in that order; junction bases with no gene match: 18. Germline V gene lookup returns CDR1 MDHEN and CDR2 SYDVKM. CDR3 length: 19 amino acids. The CDR3 protein is CASSFVIGHGQGGPDTQYF. As DNA, the CDR3 is TGTGCCAGCAGTTTTGTTATCGGCCATGGACAGGGTGGTCCAGATACGCAGTATTTT.

This clonotype was counted only a few times. The rearrangement joins TRBV7-2 to TRBJ1-5, with 7 bases matching TRBD1. Per germline, CDR1 SGHTA and CDR2 FQGNSA. The J segment lost 6 bases and the V segment lost 3 bases, leaving 2 bases of the junction unmatched. The CDR3 has 13 amino acids. The chain's CDR3 is CASSFGQVQPQHF. DNA for the CDR3: TGTGCCAGCAGCTTCGGACAGGTTCAGCCCCAGCATTTT.

The chain carries TRBV20-1 and TRBJ1-1; D not certain. The V gene lost 0 bases and the J gene lost 0 bases, with 8 bases spanning the gap. The CDR3 spans 14 residues. In germline, CDR1 is DFQATT, CDR2 SNEGSKA (reference sequence). The DNA of the CDR3 is TGCAGTGCTAGAGATATTTCGTTGAACACTGAAGCTTTCTTT. Protein product: CSARDISLNTEAFF.

The chain recombines TRBV19 with TRBJ2-2; perhaps D is TRBD1 or TRBD2 (5 bases each). This CDR3 has 15 amino acids. Trimming stripped 3 bases from V and 2 bases from J, with 10 bases between. CDR1 and CDR2 from the germline V gene are LNHDA and SQIVND (reference sequence). The CDR3 DNA is TGTGCCAGTAGTATCCGGGACCTTAACACCGGGGAGCTGTTTTTT. It encodes CASSIRDLNTGELFF. The full variable domain, its missing parts supplied by reference TRBV19 and TRBJ2-2, is DGGITQSPKYLFRKEGQNVTLSCEQNLNHDAMYWYRQDPGQGLRLIYYSQIVNDFQKGDIAEGYSVSREKKESFPLTVTSAQKNPTAFYLCASSIRDLNTGELFFGEGSRLTVL.

The V gene is TRBV29-1, the J gene TRBJ2-5; 9 nucleotides agree with TRBD1. CDR3 length: 14 residues. Germline CDR1 and CDR2: SQVTM and ANQGSEA. J was trimmed by 2 bases and V by 6 bases; bases with no gene match: 7. The CDR3 region has the DNA TGCAGCGTAAGACAGGGGGTTTGGCAAGAGACCCAGTACTTC. Translating gives CSVRQGVWQETQYF. Looking up the rest from reference TRBV29-1 and TRBJ2-5 gives the full variable domain: SAVISQKPSRDICQRGTSLTIQCQVDSQVTMMFWYRQQPGQSLTLIATANQGSEATYESGFVIDKFPISRPNLTFSTLTVSNMSPEDSSIYLCSVRQGVWQETQYFGPGTRLLVL.

The rearrangement joins TRBV27 to TRBJ1-6; D is unresolved. This CDR3 region has 14 residues. The germline CDR1 and CDR2 sequences are MNHEY and SMNVEV (reference sequence). The germline V and J ends were trimmed by 6 bases and 9 bases, with 15 bases remaining between them. The CDR3: CASSDQNSGSPLHF. The CDR3 DNA reads TGTGCCAGCAGCGACCAAAATTCGGGTTCACCCCTCCACTTT.

This clonotype was picked up a small number of times. The chain carries TRBV15 and TRBJ1-1; D remains ambiguous. Germline V gives CDR1 LNHNV, CDR2 YYDKDF (reference sequence). Trimming removed 0 bases at V and 1 base at J, with 6 bases between. The CDR3 length is 14 residues. CDR3 protein: CATSRDLGNTEAFF. CDR3 coding DNA: TGTGCCACCAGCAGAGATCTGGGGAACACTGAAGCTTTCTTT.

The chain has TRBV19 and TRBJ2-6; the D is unclear. The V gene's germline CDR1 is LNHDA and CDR2 SQIVND (reference sequence). V lost 0 bases to trimming and J lost 0 bases, with 12 bases between them. The CDR3 contains 18 residues. The CDR3 DNA sequence: TGTGCCAGTAGTATAGATGGGCCTGGTAGCTCTGGGGCCAACGTCCTGACTTTC. Its protein is CASSIDGPGSSGANVLTF.

This rearrangement joins TRBV6-2 or TRBV6-3 to TRBJ1-1; weak D call: TRBD1 (5 bases). The germline V gene encodes CDR1 MNHEY and CDR2 SVGEGT. The CDR3 consists of 14 residues. The V end was cut by 4 bases, the J end by 2 bases, with 11 bases between. The CDR3, as DNA: TGTGCCAGCAGTTGGGTCAGGGTTAACACTGAAGCTTTCTTT. This encodes CASSWVRVNTEAFF.

V and J are TRBV12-3 or TRBV12-4 and TRBJ1-5; D gene ambiguous. V lost 2 bases and J 0 bases, leaving 11 bases between the germline ends. The CDR3 is 16 amino acids. CDR3 region: CASSLMGMGSNQPQHF. CDR3 sequence (DNA): TGTGCCAGCAGTTTAATGGGGATGGGTAGCAATCAGCCCCAGCATTTT.

This clonotype was found a few times. This rearrangement joins TRBV27 to TRBJ1-2; D is uncertain. Trimming pared 0 bases from V and 4 bases from J, leaving 15 bases between. CDR1 and CDR2 from the germline V gene are MNHEY and SMNVEV (reference sequence). This CDR3 region has 16 residues. CDR3 loop: CASSLSPSGIGYGYTF. CDR3 in DNA: TGTGCCAGCAGTTTATCTCCCAGTGGGATTGGCTATGGCTACACCTTC.

This rearrangement joins TRBV19 to TRBJ1-2, with D unresolved. This CDR3 region has 14 residues. From germline, CDR1 is LNHDA and CDR2 SQIVND (reference sequence). Trimming pared 3 bases from V and 8 bases from J, leaving 16 bases between. This CDR3 reads CASSISPATGGYTF. The DNA of the CDR3 is TGTGCCAGTAGTATCTCTCCAGCCACGGGGGGCTACACCTTC.

J is TRBJ1-5 and V is TRBV7-9; D possibly corresponds to TRBD1 (6 bases). V was pared by 3 bases and J by 3 bases, with 21 bases between. This CDR3 has 18 amino acids. In germline, CDR1 is SEHNR, CDR2 FQNEAQ (reference sequence). CDR3 sequence: CASSLDLQGEVYNQPQHF. DNA of the CDR3: TGTGCCAGCAGCTTGGACCTACAGGGAGAGGTATACAATCAGCCCCAGCATTTT. The full variable domain, its missing parts supplied by reference TRBV7-9 and TRBJ1-5, is DTGVSQNPRHKITKRGQNVTFRCDPISEHNRLYWYRQTLGQGPEFLTYFQNEAQLEKSRLLSDRFSAERPKGSFSTLEIQRTEQGDSAMYLCASSLDLQGEVYNQPQHFGDGTRLSIL.

This clonotype was recorded once. This sequence joins TRBV23-1 and TRBJ1-1, with TRBD1 identical over 7 bases. TRBV23-1 is marked as an open reading frame, function uncertain. The J segment lost 8 bases and the V segment lost 7 bases, leaving 10 bases of the junction unmatched. The CDR3 loop spans 13 amino acids. This CDR3 reads CASKTGSATEAFF. The CDR3 DNA sequence: TGCGCCAGCAAGACAGGGTCTGCCACCGAAGCTTTCTTT.

This clonotype was observed a handful of times. The chain joins TRBV7-2 to TRBJ2-3, with 10 bases matching TRBD1. CDR1 and CDR2 from the germline V gene are SGHTA and FQGNSA. After removal of 1 base from V and 7 bases from J, the junction contained 5 bases not matched to a gene. CDR3 length equals 15 residues. Here the CDR3 DNA reads TGTGCCAGCAGCTTAGGGAGACAGGGGGCGAATACGCAGTATTTT. Translated: CASSLGRQGANTQYF.

This clonotype was detected a few times. The chain links TRBV12-3 or TRBV12-4 to TRBJ1-1; D may be TRBD1 (5 bases). This CDR3 region has 16 residues. Trimming took 2 bases from V and 5 from J, leaving 18 bases between them. The CDR3 coding sequence is TGTGCCAGCAGTTTAATTGGGGGGAACCCCGGGACTGAAGCTTTCTTT. This sequence encodes CASSLIGGNPGTEAFF.

For this clonotype: This may arise from a read error, as a much more abundant clone is one base away. V gene TRBV7-2 combines with J gene TRBJ2-4, with D tentatively TRBD1 or TRBD2 (5 bases each). The length of the CDR3 is 16 residues. Germline loops: CDR1 SGHTA, CDR2 FQGNSA. In DNA form, the CDR3 reads TGTGCCAGCAACTTCGACAGCGCCCTAGCCAAAAACAGTCAGTACTTC. It yields the protein CASNFDSALAKNSQYF.

This sequence joins TRBV11-2 and TRBJ2-3; TRBD1 agrees at 9 bases. V was clipped by 0 bases and J by 4 bases; unmatched bases: 11. The CDR3 is made up of 18 amino acids. From germline, CDR1 is SGHAT and CDR2 FQNNGV. CDR3 residues: CASSLDPLSGQGADTQYF. The CDR3 DNA sequence: TGTGCCAGCAGCTTAGACCCTCTTTCGGGACAGGGTGCAGATACGCAGTATTTT.

The count of this clonotype is one. Because it lacks the conserved phenylalanine or tryptophan at the end, this CDR3 is likely a read error. The rearrangement joins TRBV12-3 or TRBV12-4 to TRBJ2-3; TRBD2 might be the D (6 bases). Between the trimmed V and J ends, which lost 2 bases and 3 bases, there was a span of 12 bases. CDR3 size: 15 residues. The CDR3 region is CASSLRAGLTDTQYY. CDR3 sequence (DNA): TGTGCCAGCAGTTTACGGGCGGGGCTTACAGATACGCAGTATTAT.

This clonotype has more than one count but fewer than ten. V and J are TRBV7-6 and TRBJ1-1; 7 positions agree with TRBD1. Germline lookup yields CDR1 SGHVS and CDR2 FNYEAQ. The ends lost 0 bases at V and 6 bases at J; junction bases unmatched: 10. The CDR3 extends over 16 amino acids. CDR3 sequence reads: CASSLALGGGKPEAFF. The CDR3 coding sequence is TGTGCCAGCAGCTTAGCTTTAGGGGGCGGGAAGCCTGAAGCTTTCTTT.

The chain is built from TRBV7-4 and TRBJ2-4, with D possibly matching TRBD1 (6 bases). Germline V gene lookup returns CDR1 SGHVT and CDR2 SQSDAQ. The V end lost 5 bases, the J end lost 15 bases, and 23 bases lay between the germline ends. The CDR3 consists of 14 residues. In nucleotides, the CDR3 is TGTGCCAGCAGCGTAGTTCGTAGTTGGGGGCTGATGTACTTC. It codes for CASSVVRSWGLMYF.

The gene calls are TRBV6-2 or TRBV6-3 and TRBJ1-2; possibly TRBD1 for D (6 bases). The CDR3 runs 16 residues. Germline V gene data show CDR1 as MNHEY and CDR2 as SVGEGT. Trimming cost V 0 bases and J 5 bases, with 16 bases left between them. CDR3 in DNA: TGTGCCAGCAGTTACTCGATTGTGGACAGAACTTATGGCTACACCTTC. Amino acid sequence: CASSYSIVDRTYGYTF.

DNA for the CDR3: TGTGCCAGTAGTGCCAGGACAGGACTTAATGAAAAACTGTTTTTT. This encodes CASSARTGLNEKLFF. This chain links TRBV19 with TRBJ1-4, with 7 positions matching TRBD1. CDR3 length equals 15 residues. Trimming took 5 bases from V and 4 from J; bases not matched to a gene: 7. Germline V gives CDR1 LNHDA, CDR2 SQIVND (reference sequence).